This note documents a single T cell receptor (beta chain) sequence. Its antigen is not identified. The record originates from a study of neoadjuvant anti-PD-1 for oral cavity cancer. Libraries were prepared by immunoSEQ multiplex PCR; TCRdb keeps only in-frame clonotypes and omits some of them. This sample has around 81,000 clones, with about 80% found just once. Study conclusions and caveats: Non-responders to neoadjuvant nivolumab had significantly more clonal PBMC T cells than responders.

The V gene lost 8 bases and the J gene lost 0 bases, with 22 bases spanning the gap. Germline loops: CDR1 LNHDA, CDR2 SQIVND (reference sequence). CDR3 length equals 18 residues. Source: PBMCs, taken before nivolumab (anti-PD-1) treatment. The source is a person aged 35-79 years with oral cavity squamous cell carcinoma. This chain links TRBV19 with TRBJ1-4; D is perhaps TRBD1 (6 bases). The CDR3 sequence is CASSLWGGGSATNEKLFF. Written as DNA, the CDR3 is TGTGCCAGTTCCTTGTGGGGGGGCGGTTCGGCAACTAATGAAAAACTGTTTTTT.